The present T cell receptor beta chain was sequenced within a study of blood T cell repertoires in COVID-19. Study-wide background: PBMCs, B-cell-depleted T cells, or T cells provided the cDNA or gDNA that made up the material.

The germline CDR1 and CDR2 sequences are SGDLS and YYNGEE. Trimming pared 1 base from V and 6 bases from J, leaving 19 bases between. This CDR3 contains 17 residues. Sequencing was performed with immunoSEQ multiplex PCR; in TCRdb, only in-frame clones are kept and a portion is missing. Among some 150,000 clones listed, almost 90% were seen once. Sample: peripheral blood. The chain joins TRBV9 to TRBJ2-2, with D unclear. This TCR was sampled from an older woman with acute or convalescent COVID-19. CDR3 sequence (DNA): TGTGCCAGCAGCGTAACTGCATGGCCCCAGGAAGCCGGGGAGCTGTTTTTT. This encodes CASSVTAWPQEAGELFF.